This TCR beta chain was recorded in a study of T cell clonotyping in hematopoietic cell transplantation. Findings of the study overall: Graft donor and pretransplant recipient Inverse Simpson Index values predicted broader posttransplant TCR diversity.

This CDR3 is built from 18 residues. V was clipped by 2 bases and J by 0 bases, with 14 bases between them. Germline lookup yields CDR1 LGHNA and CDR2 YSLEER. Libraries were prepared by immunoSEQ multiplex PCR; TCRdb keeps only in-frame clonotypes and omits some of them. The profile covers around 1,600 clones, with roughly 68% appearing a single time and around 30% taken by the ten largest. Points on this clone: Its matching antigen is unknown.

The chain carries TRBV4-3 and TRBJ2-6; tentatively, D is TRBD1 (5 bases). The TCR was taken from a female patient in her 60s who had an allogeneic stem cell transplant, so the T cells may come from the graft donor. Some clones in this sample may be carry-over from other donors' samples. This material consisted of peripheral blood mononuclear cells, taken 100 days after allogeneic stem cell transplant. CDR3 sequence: CASSQLGTGHSGANVLTF. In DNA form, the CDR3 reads TGCGCCAGCAGCCAATTAGGAACAGGTCACTCTGGGGCCAACGTCCTGACTTTC.